This T cell receptor beta chain was retrieved from a study of blood T cell repertoires in COVID-19. As for the study in general: Acute and convalescent COVID-19 samples came from the United States, Italy and Spain. In each case, the material was cDNA or gDNA derived from T cells, B-cell-depleted T cells, or PBMCs.

Source study methods: Estimates of nucleated cell counts were drawn from the amplification of reference gene primers. Sequencing was performed with immunoSEQ multiplex PCR; in TCRdb, only in-frame clones are kept and a portion is missing. D and trimming were read from the DNA, whereas the V and J calls and clone size are those reported in that table. This table has approximately 320,000 clones, around 85% appearing once. The sequencing sample was made of peripheral blood. This clonotype was obtained from a human donor in a cohort sampled during active COVID-19.

As DNA, the CDR3 is TGTGCCAGCAGCTTAGTCGGACAGGGCCACAATGAGCAGTTCTTC. Translated, it gives CASSLVGQGHNEQFF. The chain couples TRBV7-2 to TRBJ2-1, with 8 positions matching TRBD1. Per germline, CDR1 SGHTA and CDR2 FQGNSA. CDR3 length: 15 amino acids. V dropped 1 base and J dropped 5; count of bases not matched to a gene: 4.